These T cell receptor beta chains were read from a single sample in a study of T cell responses to AZD1222 COVID-19 vaccine. Clones were sequenced by immunoSEQ multiplex PCR, and TCRdb holds only the in-frame ones, with some missing. This table has roughly 110,000 clones, approximately 86% appearing once. Sequenced here: peripheral blood, sampled on day 0 of AZD1222 vaccination. The receptor set was obtained from an adult in good health. The CDR3 runs from the conserved cysteine through the conserved F or W. D genes are given only for firm matches. Size is stated for part of the rows, as once, few or many counts, or as a class when the clone is expanded.

CDR3aa	CDR3nt	d_gene	v_gene	j_gene	abundance
CASSLAAQGASGEAFF	TGCGCCAGCAGCTTGGCCGCACAGGGGGCCAGCGGTGAAGCTTTCTTT	TRBD1	TRBV5-1	TRBJ1-1	NA
CASSAGRGGTEAFF	TGTGCCAGCAGTGCCGGACGGGGGGGAACTGAAGCTTTCTTT	NA	TRBV6-4	TRBJ1-1	NA
CASISLMNTEAFF	TGTGCCAGCATTAGCCTCATGAACACTGAAGCTTTCTTT	NA	TRBV27	TRBJ1-1	NA
CASSLGQGYGYTF	TGTGCCAGCAGTTTGGGTCAGGGTTATGGCTACACCTTC	NA	TRBV12-3/TRBV12-4	TRBJ1-2	NA
CASSTPSGAYNEQFF	TGTGCCAGTAGTACCCCTAGCGGGGCCTACAATGAGCAGTTCTTC	TRBD2	TRBV19	TRBJ2-1	once
CASSYIYEQYF	TGTGCCAGCAGTTACATCTACGAGCAGTACTTC	NA	TRBV6-6	TRBJ2-7	NA
CASSRSDRRSNYGYTF	TGCGCCAGCAGCCGTTCGGACAGACGGAGTAACTATGGCTACACCTTC	NA	TRBV4-3	TRBJ1-2	NA
CASMLGSSYNEQFF	TGTGCCAGCATGTTGGGTAGCTCCTACAATGAGCAGTTCTTC	NA	TRBV25-1	TRBJ2-1	NA
CASSLRTAYGYTF	TGTGCCAGCAGTTTAAGGACGGCCTATGGCTACACCTTC	NA	TRBV12-3/TRBV12-4	TRBJ1-2	NA
CASSLLNSPLHF	TGTGCCAGCAGCCTGTTAAATTCACCCCTCCACTTT	NA	TRBV5-8	TRBJ1-6	NA
CASSRQGLGNIQYF	TGTGCCAGCAGTAGACAGGGGCTTGGAAACATTCAGTACTTC	TRBD1	TRBV6-5	TRBJ2-4	NA
CASSSSGTALYF	TGTGCCAGCAGCTCATCTGGGACCGCCTTGTACTTC	NA	TRBV7-2	TRBJ2-7	NA
CASSLEVSTNYGYTF	TGTGCCAGCAGCCTCGAGGTATCAACGAACTATGGCTACACCTTC	NA	TRBV5-4	TRBJ1-2	NA
CAWRQGLAEAFF	TGTGCCTGGAGACAGGGACTGGCTGAAGCTTTCTTT	NA	TRBV30	TRBJ1-1	NA
CSASYGRFAQADTQYF	TGCAGTGCTAGTTATGGGAGATTTGCGCAGGCAGATACGCAGTATTTT	NA	TRBV20-1	TRBJ2-3	NA
CASRQGMNQPQHF	TGTGCCAGTCGACAGGGGATGAATCAGCCCCAGCATTTT	TRBD1	TRBV19	TRBJ1-5	NA
CASSPQGNNQPQHF	TGTGCCAGCAGCCCACAGGGCAACAATCAGCCCCAGCATTTT	NA	TRBV3-1/TRBV3-2	TRBJ1-5	few
CASSSIQGGNTEAFF	TGTGCCAGTAGTAGTATACAGGGAGGAAACACTGAAGCTTTCTTT	NA	TRBV19	TRBJ1-1	NA
CASSIDPDSPSPLHF	TGTGCCAGTAGTATAGATCCCGACAGTCCTTCACCCCTCCACTTT	NA	TRBV19	TRBJ1-6	once
CASSPGTGENIQYF	TGTGCCAGCTCCCCCGGGACAGGAGAAAACATTCAGTACTTC	TRBD1	TRBV18	TRBJ2-4	NA
CATSRYYGETGLLSETQYF	TGTGCCACCAGCAGATATTACGGTGAGACAGGGCTGTTATCAGAGACCCAGTACTTC	TRBD1	TRBV15	TRBJ2-5	NA
CASSPGIIRGARSRYGNQPQHF	TGTGCCAGCTCACCCGGGATAATCAGGGGCGCGAGATCACGATATGGCAATCAGCCCCAGCATTTT	NA	TRBV18	TRBJ1-5	NA
CASSLAPGSREKLFF	TGTGCCAGCAGCTTAGCTCCGGGAAGTAGGGAAAAACTGTTTTTT	NA	TRBV7-8	TRBJ1-4	NA
CASRSTSGAYEQYF	TGTGCCAGCAGATCCACTAGCGGTGCCTACGAGCAGTACTTC	TRBD2	TRBV28	TRBJ2-7	NA
CASSLSLGRTEAFF	TGTGCCAGCAGCTTAAGTTTGGGGAGAACTGAAGCTTTCTTT	NA	TRBV7-9	TRBJ1-1	NA
CASSLGRGPYNEQFF	TGTGCCAGCAGCTTGGGCAGGGGGCCTTACAATGAGCAGTTCTTC	TRBD1	TRBV5-4	TRBJ2-1	few
CASRRGTGGTEAFF	TGCGCCAGCAGGCGAGGGACAGGGGGCACTGAAGCTTTCTTT	TRBD1	TRBV5-1	TRBJ1-1	NA
CASSLDGQGRTEAFF	TGCGCCAGCAGCTTGGACGGACAGGGGAGAACTGAAGCTTTCTTT	TRBD1	TRBV5-1	TRBJ1-1	NA
CAWSVHSYNSPLHF	TGTGCCTGGAGTGTACACTCCTATAATTCACCCCTCCACTTT	NA	TRBV30	TRBJ1-6	NA
CASSQDITQKAFF	TGTGCCAGCAGCCAAGATATTACCCAAAAAGCTTTCTTT	NA	TRBV3-1/TRBV3-2	TRBJ1-1	NA
CASKGQGGYGYTF	TGTGCCAGTAAGGGACAGGGGGGCTATGGCTACACCTTC	TRBD1	TRBV19	TRBJ1-2	NA
CASRQWASSPLHF	TGTGCCAGCAGGCAATGGGCGAGTTCACCCCTCCACTTT	NA	TRBV5-6	TRBJ1-6	NA
CASSQDRNGNTEAFF	TGCGCCAGCAGCCAAGATCGGAATGGGAACACTGAAGCTTTCTTT	NA	TRBV4-3	TRBJ1-1	NA
CASSYRIGLHEQFF	TGTGCCAGCAGTTATCGTATAGGCCTGCATGAGCAGTTCTTC	NA	TRBV6-2/TRBV6-3	TRBJ2-1	NA
CASSQDLGGRLNEQFF	TGCGCCAGCAGCCAAGATCTAGGCGGTCGGCTCAATGAGCAGTTCTTC	NA	TRBV4-3	TRBJ2-1	NA
CASSLDTGTGNQPQHF	TGTGCCAGCAGTTTAGACACCGGGACAGGGAATCAGCCCCAGCATTTT	TRBD1	TRBV2	TRBJ1-5	NA
CASRKTGNAEAFF	TGTGCCAGCAGGAAGACAGGGAATGCTGAAGCTTTCTTT	TRBD1	TRBV28	TRBJ1-1	NA
CASRTTGRDTQYF	TGTGCCAGCAGAACGACAGGCCGAGATACGCAGTATTTT	NA	TRBV12-3/TRBV12-4	TRBJ2-3	NA
CASSFRSSETQYF	TGTGCCAGCAGCTTTCGGTCGTCGGAGACCCAGTACTTC	NA	TRBV5-8	TRBJ2-5	NA
CASSYPTGGFYGYTF	TGTGCCAGCAGCTACCCGACAGGGGGATTCTATGGCTACACCTTC	TRBD1	TRBV13	TRBJ1-2	NA
CSVEENFGGETQYF	TGCAGCGTTGAAGAAAACTTTGGTGGGGAGACCCAGTACTTC	NA	TRBV29-1	TRBJ2-5	NA
CASSPTADRAVKTFF	TGTGCCAGCAGCCCCACTGCGGACAGGGCAGTCAAGACTTTCTTT	TRBD1	TRBV7-2	TRBJ1-1	NA
CASRAPGENEKLFF	TGCGCCAGCAGGGCGCCAGGGGAGAATGAAAAACTGTTTTTT	NA	TRBV4-1	TRBJ1-4	NA
CASSLRSGLDGLFEAFF	TGTGCCAGCAGCTTGCGGTCGGGTTTGGACGGACTGTTTGAAGCTTTCTTT	NA	TRBV5-5	TRBJ1-1	NA
CASSFQGVGVNGYTF	TGTGCCAGCAGCTTCCAGGGGGTTGGGGTAAATGGCTACACCTTC	TRBD1	TRBV7-3	TRBJ1-2	NA
CASSVEALSTYEQYF	TGTGCCAGCAGCGTAGAAGCCCTCTCAACCTACGAGCAGTACTTC	NA	TRBV9	TRBJ2-7	NA
CASSQEPAGGQPYEQYF	TGTGCCAGCAGCCAAGAACCAGCGGGAGGCCAACCCTACGAGCAGTACTTC	TRBD2	TRBV14	TRBJ2-7	medium-sized
CASSQVGPPGQGYGYTF	TGCGCCAGCAGCCAAGTGGGACCACCGGGACAGGGCTATGGCTACACCTTC	TRBD1	TRBV4-1	TRBJ1-2	NA
CANNKAHGELFF	TGTGCCAACAATAAGGCGCACGGGGAGCTGTTTTTT	NA	TRBV18	TRBJ2-2	NA
CAIAGGGYEQYF	TGTGCCATCGCTGGGGGGGGCTACGAGCAGTACTTC	TRBD2	TRBV10-3	TRBJ2-7	few
CASSQTRESWDTQYF	TGTGCCAGCAGCCAGACGCGGGAGTCGTGGGATACGCAGTATTTT	TRBD2	TRBV3-1/TRBV3-2	TRBJ2-3	NA
CASSSGQGSLSEKLFF	TGCGCCAGCAGCTCGGGACAGGGGTCTTTAAGTGAAAAACTGTTTTTT	TRBD1	TRBV5-1	TRBJ1-4	NA
CASSHQNSPLHF	TGTGCCAGCAGCCACCAGAATTCACCCCTCCACTTT	NA	TRBV7-9	TRBJ1-6	NA
CASSMPFLAGGPGEQFF	TGTGCCAGCAGCATGCCCTTCCTAGCGGGGGGGCCCGGTGAGCAGTTCTTC	TRBD2	TRBV9	TRBJ2-1	NA
CASKAGGGMAMTGELFF	TGTGCCAGTAAAGCAGGAGGGGGAATGGCAATGACCGGGGAGCTGTTTTTT	NA	TRBV19	TRBJ2-2	NA
CASSIETGSPYGYTF	TGTGCCAGTAGTATAGAGACAGGGAGTCCTTATGGCTACACCTTC	TRBD1	TRBV19	TRBJ1-2	NA
CASSLVRGVLSYEQYF	TGTGCCAGCAGCTTAGTCCGCGGGGTTCTCTCCTACGAGCAGTACTTC	NA	TRBV7-2	TRBJ2-7	NA
CSVHTGVNTEAFF	TGCAGCGTCCATACAGGGGTGAACACTGAAGCTTTCTTT	TRBD1	TRBV29-1	TRBJ1-1	NA
CASSPLTGIGEKLFF	TGTGCCAGCTCACCACTGACAGGGATAGGTGAAAAACTGTTTTTT	TRBD1	TRBV18	TRBJ1-4	NA
CAWSVGAGGETQYF	TGTGCCTGGAGCGTCGGGGCAGGGGGAGAGACCCAGTACTTC	TRBD1	TRBV30	TRBJ2-5	NA